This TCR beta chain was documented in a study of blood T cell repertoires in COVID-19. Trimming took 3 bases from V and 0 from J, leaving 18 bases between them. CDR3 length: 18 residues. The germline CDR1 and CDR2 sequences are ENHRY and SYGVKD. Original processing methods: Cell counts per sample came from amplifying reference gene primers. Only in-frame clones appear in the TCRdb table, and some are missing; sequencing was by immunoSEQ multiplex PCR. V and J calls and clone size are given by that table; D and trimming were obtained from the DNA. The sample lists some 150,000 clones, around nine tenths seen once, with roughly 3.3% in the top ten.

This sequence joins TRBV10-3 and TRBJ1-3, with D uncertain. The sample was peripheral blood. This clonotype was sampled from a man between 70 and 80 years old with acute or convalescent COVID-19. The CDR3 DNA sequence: TGTGCCATCAGTGACTCAACCTTGAAAGGAGCCTCTGGAAACACCATATATTTT. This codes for CAISDSTLKGASGNTIYF.